These 6 T cell receptor beta chains were all obtained from the same sample, sequenced in a study of shared clonotypes between healthy human individuals. Libraries were prepared by immunoSEQ multiplex PCR; TCRdb keeps only in-frame clonotypes and omits some of them. The sample carries some 1,600,000 clones, 98% recorded once. The sequencing input was naive CD4+ T cells sorted from blood. The sample's subset: CD45RA+ positively selected. These receptors came from a man aged 25-40 years in good health.

V and J are TRBV10-1 and TRBJ1-1; D ambiguous. Trimming stripped 5 bases from V and 4 bases from J, with 17 bases between. This CDR3 is built from 15 residues. Germline V lookup: CDR1 WNHNN, CDR2 SYGVQD (reference sequence). The DNA of the CDR3 is TGCGCCAGCAGTAATCTACAACGCGGAGGCACTGAAGCTTTCTTT. Its protein product is CASSNLQRGGTEAFF.

This chain uses TRBV5-1 with TRBJ2-2; D perhaps matches TRBD1 (6 bases). The CDR3 has 15 residues. Deletions cut 2 bases from V and 4 bases from J, with 12 bases between. The germline CDR1 and CDR2 sequences are SGHRS and YFSETQ. DNA of the CDR3: TGCGCCAGCAGCTTTGGCAGGGGTGGCACCGGGGAGCTGTTTTTT. It specifies CASSFGRGGTGELFF.

V gene TRBV18 combines with J gene TRBJ2-7; 7 bases line up with TRBD1. Germline V CDR1 and CDR2: KGHSH, LQKENI. This CDR3 is 15 amino acids long. V trimming: 1 base; J trimming: 5 bases; junction bases outside the gene matches: 8. The CDR3 is CASSPLATGSHEQYF. CDR3 DNA: TGTGCCAGCTCACCACTGGCGACAGGGAGCCACGAGCAGTACTTC.

The genes are TRBV2 and TRBJ1-5; D uncertain. This CDR3 region has 13 residues. V was pared by 8 bases and J by 0 bases, with 8 bases between. CDR1 and CDR2 (germline): SNHLY, FYNNEI. Written as DNA, the CDR3 is TGTGCCAGCGGCATCTATAGCAATCAGCCCCAGCATTTT. It encodes CASGIYSNQPQHF.

The rearrangement joins TRBV29-1 to TRBJ2-7, with no clear D. This CDR3 contains 11 residues. Germline V gene lookup returns CDR1 SQVTM and CDR2 ANQGSEA. Trimming removed 7 bases from V and 2 bases from J, with 9 bases in between. The chain's CDR3 is CSASRAYEQYF. The DNA of the CDR3 is TGCAGCGCGTCTCGTGCCTACGAGCAGTACTTC.

The chain is built from TRBV18 and TRBJ1-3; possible D gene TRBD1, 6 bases. The CDR3 contains 17 residues. Germline V gene data show CDR1 as KGHSH and CDR2 as LQKENI. V was shortened by 4 bases and J by 0 bases, with 16 bases between the two germline ends. The CDR3, as DNA: TGTGCCAGCTCACATCTTGACAGGTCGAGCTCTGGAAACACCATATATTTT. Its protein is CASSHLDRSSSGNTIYF.